The clone carrying this T cell receptor beta chain appeared a few times. Antigen unknown. These data originate in a study of blood T cells in healthy people across ages. Looking at the study overall: There was about one barcoded beta molecule captured by template switching per two T cells. Study outcomes and limitations: Significant beta diversity loss was already apparent by age roughly 38, declining roughly linearly.

The CDR3 consists of 16 residues. Germline CDR1 DFQATT, CDR2 SNEGSKA (reference sequence). The V segment lost 0 bases and the J segment 4 bases; nucleotides outside the gene matches: 10. The second PCR ran roughly 6 to 12 cycles with a sample-barcoded 5' primer and J-beta primers. Researchers report that a template-switch adaptor with 12 random nucleotides tagged each cDNA molecule. MiXCR was run by TCRdb on the 5' RACE reads, yielding one entry per CDR3 protein. The sample yields over 1,200,000 distinct CDR3 sequences, roughly 64% seen once. The TCR comes from a man aged 18 to 30 in good health. The sample comprised blood. The chain couples TRBV20-1 to TRBJ2-7; 9 nucleotides align to TRBD2. CDR3 protein: CSARDKTSGVTYEQYF. In nucleotides, the CDR3 is TGCAGTGCTAGAGATAAGACTAGCGGAGTTACTTACGAGCAGTACTTC.